This T cell receptor beta chain was obtained from a study of T cells after yellow fever vaccination. In TCRdb, the 5' RACE reads were re-called with MiXCR into one record per CDR3 protein. The sample includes a few hundred thousand distinct CDR3 sequences, approximately 10% of them seen just once. Overall study results and limits: Abundant clonotypes from the bulk population could get into FACS-sorted repertoires as contaminants.

Trimming at V came to 6 bases and at J to 4 bases, leaving 6 bases not matched to a gene. The CDR3 contains 14 residues. Germline V lookup: CDR1 MNHEY, CDR2 SVGAGI. This clonotype was observed a handful of times. No antigen is known for it. The rearrangement joins TRBV6-5 to TRBJ1-2; 9 bases match TRBD1. Sample: PBMCs, taken on the day of the first yellow fever vaccination. This receptor was identified in a man aged 18-30 years who received the YFV17D yellow fever vaccine. The CDR3 here is CASRLGTGIYGYTF. As DNA, the CDR3 is TGTGCCAGCAGACTCGGGACAGGGATCTATGGCTACACCTTC.